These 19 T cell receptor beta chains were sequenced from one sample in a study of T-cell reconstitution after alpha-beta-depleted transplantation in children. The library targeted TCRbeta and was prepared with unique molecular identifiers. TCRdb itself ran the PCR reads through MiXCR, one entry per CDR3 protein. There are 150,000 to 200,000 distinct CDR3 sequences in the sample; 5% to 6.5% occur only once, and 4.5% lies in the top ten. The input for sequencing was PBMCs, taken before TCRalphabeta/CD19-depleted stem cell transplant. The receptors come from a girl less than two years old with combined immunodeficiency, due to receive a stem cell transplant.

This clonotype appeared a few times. The CDR3 bases are TGTGCCAGCGGGGCGGGGAAAGAGACCCAGTACTTC. Translation gives CASGAGKETQYF. The chain combines TRBV5-5 with TRBJ2-5; TRBD2 might be the D (6 bases). Per the germline V gene, CDR1 is SGHKS and CDR2 is YYEKEE (reference sequence). V dropped 7 bases and J dropped 3 bases, with 10 bases sitting between them. CDR3 length: 12 residues.

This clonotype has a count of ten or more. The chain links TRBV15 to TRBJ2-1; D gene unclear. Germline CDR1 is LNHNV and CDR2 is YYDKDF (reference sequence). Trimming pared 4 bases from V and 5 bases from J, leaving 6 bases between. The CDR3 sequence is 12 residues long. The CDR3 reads CATSKVNNEQFF. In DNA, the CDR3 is TGTGCCACCAGCAAAGTTAACAATGAGCAGTTCTTC.

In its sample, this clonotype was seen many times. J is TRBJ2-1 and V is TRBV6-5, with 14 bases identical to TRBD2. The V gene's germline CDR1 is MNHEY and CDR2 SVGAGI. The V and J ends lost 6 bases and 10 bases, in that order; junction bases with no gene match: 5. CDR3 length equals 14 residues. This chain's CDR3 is CASSRTSGGMEQFF. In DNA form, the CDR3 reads TGTGCCAGCAGCAGGACTAGCGGGGGGATGGAGCAGTTCTTC.

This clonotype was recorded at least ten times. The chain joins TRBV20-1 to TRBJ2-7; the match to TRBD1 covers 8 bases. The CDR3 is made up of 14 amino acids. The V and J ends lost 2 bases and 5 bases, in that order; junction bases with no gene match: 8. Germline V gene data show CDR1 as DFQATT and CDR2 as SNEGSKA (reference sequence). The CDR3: CSARFWTGLNEQYF. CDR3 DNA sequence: TGCAGTGCTAGATTTTGGACAGGGCTGAACGAGCAGTACTTC.

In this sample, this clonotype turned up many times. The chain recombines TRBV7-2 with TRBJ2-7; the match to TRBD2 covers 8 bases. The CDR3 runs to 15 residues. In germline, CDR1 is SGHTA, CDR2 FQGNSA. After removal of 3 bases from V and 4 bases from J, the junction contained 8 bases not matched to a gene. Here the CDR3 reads CASSLLAGFEYEQYF. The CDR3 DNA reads TGTGCCAGCAGCTTGTTAGCGGGGTTTGAATACGAGCAGTACTTC.

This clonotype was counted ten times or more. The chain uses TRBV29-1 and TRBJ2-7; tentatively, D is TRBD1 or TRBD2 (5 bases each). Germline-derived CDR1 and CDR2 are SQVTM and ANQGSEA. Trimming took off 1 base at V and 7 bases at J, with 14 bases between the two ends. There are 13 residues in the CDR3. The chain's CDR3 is CSVEGWDQREQYF. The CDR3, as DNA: TGCAGCGTTGAAGGGTGGGACCAGAGGGAGCAGTACTTC.

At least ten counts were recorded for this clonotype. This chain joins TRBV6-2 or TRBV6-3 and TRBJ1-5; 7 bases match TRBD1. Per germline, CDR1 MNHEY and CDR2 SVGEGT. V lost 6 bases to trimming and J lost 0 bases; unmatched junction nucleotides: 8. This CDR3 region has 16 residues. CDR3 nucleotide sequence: TGTGCCAGCAGCCGTGGGACAGACCATAGCAATCAGCCCCAGCATTTT. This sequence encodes CASSRGTDHSNQPQHF.

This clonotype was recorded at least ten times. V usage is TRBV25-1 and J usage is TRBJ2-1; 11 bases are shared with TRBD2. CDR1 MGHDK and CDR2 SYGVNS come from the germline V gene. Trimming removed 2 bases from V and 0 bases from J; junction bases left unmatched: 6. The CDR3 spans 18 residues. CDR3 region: CASSEGTSGTFSYNEQFF. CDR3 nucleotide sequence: TGTGCCAGCAGTGAAGGGACTAGCGGAACTTTCTCCTACAATGAGCAGTTCTTC.

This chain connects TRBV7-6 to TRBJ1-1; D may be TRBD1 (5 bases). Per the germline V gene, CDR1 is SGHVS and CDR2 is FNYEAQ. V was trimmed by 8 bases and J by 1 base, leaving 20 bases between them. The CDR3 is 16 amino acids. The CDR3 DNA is TGTGCCAGCCAACGGGGGACCCCCGGGACGAACACTGAAGCTTTCTTT. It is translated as CASQRGTPGTNTEAFF.

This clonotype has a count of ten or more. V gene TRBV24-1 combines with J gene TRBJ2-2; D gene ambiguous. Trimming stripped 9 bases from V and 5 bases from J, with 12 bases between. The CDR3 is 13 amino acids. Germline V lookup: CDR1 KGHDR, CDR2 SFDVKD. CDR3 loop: CATRAFLTGELFF. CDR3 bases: TGTGCCACCCGAGCCTTTTTGACCGGGGAGCTGTTTTTT.

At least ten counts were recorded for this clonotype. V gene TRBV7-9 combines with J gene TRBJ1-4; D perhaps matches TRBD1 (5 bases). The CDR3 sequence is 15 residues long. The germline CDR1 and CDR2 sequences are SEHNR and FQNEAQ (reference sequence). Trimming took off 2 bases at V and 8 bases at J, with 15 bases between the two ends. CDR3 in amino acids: CASSLLGGRGEKLFF. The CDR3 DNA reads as TGTGCCAGCAGCTTATTGGGGGGTAGAGGCGAAAAACTGTTTTTT. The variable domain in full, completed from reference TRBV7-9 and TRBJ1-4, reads DTGVSQNPRHKITKRGQNVTFRCDPISEHNRLYWYRQTLGQGPEFLTYFQNEAQLEKSRLLSDRFSAERPKGSFSTLEIQRTEQGDSAMYLCASSLLGGRGEKLFFGSGTQLSVL.

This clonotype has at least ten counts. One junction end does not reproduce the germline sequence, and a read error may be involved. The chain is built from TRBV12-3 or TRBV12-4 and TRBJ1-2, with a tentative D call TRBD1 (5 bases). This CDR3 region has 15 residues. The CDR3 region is CASSLSRRGDYCYTF. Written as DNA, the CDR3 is TGTGCCAGCAGTTTAAGTAGGAGGGGTGACTATTGCTACACCTTC.

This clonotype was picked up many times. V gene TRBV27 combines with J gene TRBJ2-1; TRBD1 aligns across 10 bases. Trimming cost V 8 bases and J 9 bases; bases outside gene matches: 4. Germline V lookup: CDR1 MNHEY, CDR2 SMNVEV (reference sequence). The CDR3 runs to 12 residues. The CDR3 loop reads CASRTGGREQFF. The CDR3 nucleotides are TGTGCCAGCCGGACAGGGGGGCGTGAGCAGTTCTTC.

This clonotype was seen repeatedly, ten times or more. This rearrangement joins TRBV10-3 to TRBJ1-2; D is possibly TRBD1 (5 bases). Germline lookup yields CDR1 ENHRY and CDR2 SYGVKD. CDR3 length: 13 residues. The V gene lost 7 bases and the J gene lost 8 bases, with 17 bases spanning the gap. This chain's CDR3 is CAITPDRGEGYTF. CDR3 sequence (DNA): TGTGCCATCACACCAGACAGAGGAGAGGGCTACACCTTC.

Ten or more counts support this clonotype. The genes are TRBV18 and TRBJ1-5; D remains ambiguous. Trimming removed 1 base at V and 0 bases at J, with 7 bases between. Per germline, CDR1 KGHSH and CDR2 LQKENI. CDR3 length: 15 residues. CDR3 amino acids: CASSPQAGSNQPQHF. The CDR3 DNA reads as TGTGCCAGCTCACCACAAGCGGGTAGCAATCAGCCCCAGCATTTT.

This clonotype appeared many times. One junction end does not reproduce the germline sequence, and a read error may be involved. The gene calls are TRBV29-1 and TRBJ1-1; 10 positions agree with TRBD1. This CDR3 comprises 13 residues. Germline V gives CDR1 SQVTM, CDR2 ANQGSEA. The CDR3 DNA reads TGCAGCGTAGACAGGGGGCTGAAAACTGAAGCTTTCTTT. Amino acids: CSVDRGLKTEAFF.

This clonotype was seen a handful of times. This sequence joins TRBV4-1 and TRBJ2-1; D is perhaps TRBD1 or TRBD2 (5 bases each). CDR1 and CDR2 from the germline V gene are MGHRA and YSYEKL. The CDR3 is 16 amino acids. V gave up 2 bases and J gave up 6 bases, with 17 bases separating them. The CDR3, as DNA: TGCGCCAGCAGCCAACCCGGGACCACTTTTGCCAATGAGCAGTTCTTC. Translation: CASSQPGTTFANEQFF.

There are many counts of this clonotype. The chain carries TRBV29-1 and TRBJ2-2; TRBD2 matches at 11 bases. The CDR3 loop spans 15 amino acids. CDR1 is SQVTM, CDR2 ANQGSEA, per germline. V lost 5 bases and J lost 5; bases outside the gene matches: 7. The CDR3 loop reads CSVPLAGVNTGELFF. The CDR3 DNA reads TGCAGCGTTCCACTAGCGGGAGTAAATACCGGGGAGCTGTTTTTT.

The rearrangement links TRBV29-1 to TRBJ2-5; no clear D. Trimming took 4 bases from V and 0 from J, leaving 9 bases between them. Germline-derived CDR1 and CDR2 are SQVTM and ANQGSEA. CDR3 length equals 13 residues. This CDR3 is CSVGLLYQETQYF. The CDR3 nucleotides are TGCAGCGTTGGGCTATTGTACCAAGAGACCCAGTACTTC.